The subject of this entry is one TCR beta chain. Its cognate antigen is unknown. Amplification used 60 Vbeta primers and 13 Jbeta primers. The repertoire was sequenced with immunoSEQ multiplex PCR; TCRdb's copy has only in-frame clones and lacks some. The sample contains around 160,000 clones, 60% to 80% of which appear only once. This sample is drawn from a study of cytomegalovirus exposure and HLA in healthy donors. Study-level background: Around 80 million unique TCR sequences came from HLA-typed donors in an early release. General study results and limits: 87-base-pair reads could not separate some V segments, including TRBV6-2 and TRBV6-3. The majority of CMV-associated TCR beta chains were reported as apparently HLA-restricted in a later analysis.

The CDR3 runs to 14 residues. Trimming removed 9 bases from V and 1 base from J; junction bases left unmatched: 8. Germline V gene lookup returns CDR1 LNHDA and CDR2 SQIVND (reference sequence). Sequencing used PBMCs. V is TRBV19 and J is TRBJ1-1; 7 bases fit TRBD1. This receptor was identified in a woman aged 40 to 50 in good health and CMV-seropositive. The CDR3 loop is CASRRQGGNTEAFF. The CDR3 coding sequence is TGTGCCAGCCGAAGACAGGGAGGGAACACTGAAGCTTTCTTT.